This T cell receptor beta chain was recovered during a study of response to subunit inactivated influenza vaccine. Study findings and constraints: The study's authors posited that every seasonal influenza vaccination enlists few new T cells.

CDR3 size: 12 residues. Looked up from germline, CDR1 is SEHNR and CDR2 is FQNEAQ (reference sequence). The trim removed 5 bases at V and 13 bases at J, leaving 8 bases unmatched. TCRdb processed the RT-PCR reads anew with MiXCR; each CDR3 protein has one entry. The sample contains roughly 650,000 distinct CDR3 sequences, about a sixth of which appear only once. This clonotype has just a few counts. Its target is not known. This sequence joins TRBV7-9 and TRBJ2-1; 7 bases match TRBD1. This clonotype originated in a man aged 45 to 65 who received an inactivated influenza vaccine. The source material was PBMCs from blood, sampled approximately 13 days after vaccination. CDR3 loop: CASSPDRKHQFF. In nucleotides, the CDR3 is TGTGCCAGCAGCCCGGACAGGAAACACCAGTTCTTC.